A selection of T cell receptor beta chains follows, all from one sample in a study of vaccination and CD4 T cells after COVID-19. These receptors' antigens are unknown. Using its own MiXCR run on the PCR reads, TCRdb lists one record per CDR3 protein. The sample has about 13,000 distinct CDR3 sequences; around 50% are singletons. The specimen sequenced was CD4+ T cells from blood, cultured in vitro. The receptors were sampled from a human donor who had recovered from COVID-19. The CDR3 runs from the conserved cysteine through the conserved F or W. Each record gives: clone size, V gene, J gene, D gene, CDR3 DNA, CDR3 protein. The D gene is left open where the match is weak. Where a row states a size, it is once, few, many or the class of an expanded clone; other rows omit it.

clone_size: -
v_call: TRBV5-1
j_call: TRBJ2-7
d_call: -
cdr3_nt: TGCGCCAGCAGCTTTGCAGGGGAGGCCTACGAGCAGTACTTC
cdr3_aa: CASSFAGEAYEQYF

clone_size: -
v_call: TRBV20-1
j_call: TRBJ2-7
d_call: TRBD2
cdr3_nt: TGCAGTGCCACCAGGGGGCTAGCGGGAGTTGGCTACGAGCAGTACTTC
cdr3_aa: CSATRGLAGVGYEQYF

clone_size: -
v_call: TRBV5-1
j_call: TRBJ2-7
d_call: TRBD2
cdr3_nt: TGCGCCAGCAGCTCCCCGACTAGCGGGAACTCCTACGAGCAGTACTTC
cdr3_aa: CASSSPTSGNSYEQYF

clone_size: -
v_call: TRBV28
j_call: TRBJ1-5
d_call: TRBD1
cdr3_nt: TGTGCCAGCAGCCGGGACAGGGACCAGCCCCAGCATTTT
cdr3_aa: CASSRDRDQPQHF

clone_size: few
v_call: TRBV6-1
j_call: TRBJ2-1
d_call: TRBD2
cdr3_nt: TGTGCCAGCAGCGACCGGACTAGAGTCGGCAATGAGCAGTTCTTC
cdr3_aa: CASSDRTRVGNEQFF

clone_size: -
v_call: TRBV7-9
j_call: TRBJ1-2
d_call: TRBD1
cdr3_nt: TGTGCCAGCAGCAAGCGACAGGGGGCGAAGGTTTATGGCTACACCTTC
cdr3_aa: CASSKRQGAKVYGYTF

clone_size: few
v_call: TRBV20-1
j_call: TRBJ1-6
d_call: TRBD1
cdr3_nt: TGCAGTGCTAGGCAGGACAGGGGGATTTCACCCCTCCACTTT
cdr3_aa: CSARQDRGISPLHF

clone_size: -
v_call: TRBV5-4
j_call: TRBJ2-3
d_call: TRBD2
cdr3_nt: TGTGCCAGCAGCTTGGCACCTAGCGGGAGGGCCCTCACAGATACGCAGTATTTT
cdr3_aa: CASSLAPSGRALTDTQYF

clone_size: -
v_call: TRBV6-1
j_call: TRBJ2-1
d_call: -
cdr3_nt: TGTGCCAGCAGTGTGCGGCGGGGCTACAATGAGCAGTTCTTC
cdr3_aa: CASSVRRGYNEQFF

clone_size: once
v_call: TRBV20-1
j_call: TRBJ2-1
d_call: -
cdr3_nt: TGCAGTGCTAGAAAGCACTACACAAGCTCCTACAATGAGCAGTTCTTC
cdr3_aa: CSARKHYTSSYNEQFF

clone_size: few
v_call: TRBV15
j_call: TRBJ2-5
d_call: -
cdr3_nt: TGTGCCACCAGCAGAGATGGCCGGGAGACCCAGTACTTC
cdr3_aa: CATSRDGRETQYF

clone_size: -
v_call: TRBV6-2/TRBV6-3
j_call: TRBJ1-5
d_call: -
cdr3_nt: TGTGCCAGCAGTTACTCATACGCTAGCAATCAGCCCCAGCATTTT
cdr3_aa: CASSYSYASNQPQHF

clone_size: few
v_call: TRBV7-8
j_call: TRBJ2-5
d_call: TRBD2
cdr3_nt: TGTGCCAGCAGCTCAGGACTAGCGGGAGGAGAGACCCAGTACTTC
cdr3_aa: CASSSGLAGGETQYF

clone_size: -
v_call: TRBV7-9
j_call: TRBJ2-7
d_call: -
cdr3_nt: TGTGCCAGCAGCTTAATGACTAAAGGAGTTCGGGAGCAGTACTTC
cdr3_aa: CASSLMTKGVREQYF

clone_size: once
v_call: TRBV20-1
j_call: TRBJ2-5
d_call: TRBD2
cdr3_nt: TGCAGTGCCGTACGCACTAGCGAACAAGAGACCCAGTACTTC
cdr3_aa: CSAVRTSEQETQYF

clone_size: -
v_call: TRBV12-3/TRBV12-4
j_call: TRBJ2-1
d_call: TRBD2
cdr3_nt: TGTGCCAGCAGTCCCCGGACTAGCGGGAGGGGCTACAATGAGCAGTTCTTC
cdr3_aa: CASSPRTSGRGYNEQFF

clone_size: -
v_call: TRBV2
j_call: TRBJ1-1
d_call: -
cdr3_nt: TGTGCCAGCTCCGGGACGCAGAACACTGAAGCTTTCTTT
cdr3_aa: CASSGTQNTEAFF

clone_size: few
v_call: TRBV20-1
j_call: TRBJ2-2
d_call: -
cdr3_nt: TGCAGTGCTAGATCTCCCGGGACTGTAAACACCGGGGAGCTGTTTTTT
cdr3_aa: CSARSPGTVNTGELFF

clone_size: -
v_call: TRBV20-1
j_call: TRBJ2-2
d_call: TRBD2
cdr3_nt: TGCAGTGCTAGAGACAGCGGGAGGGTATTACACACCGGGGAGCTGTTTTTT
cdr3_aa: CSARDSGRVLHTGELFF

clone_size: few
v_call: TRBV30
j_call: TRBJ1-1
d_call: -
cdr3_nt: TGTGCCTGGAGTGTACACGGGGTACACACTGAAGCTTTCTTT
cdr3_aa: CAWSVHGVHTEAFF

clone_size: -
v_call: TRBV12-3/TRBV12-4
j_call: TRBJ2-7
d_call: -
cdr3_nt: TGTGCCAGCAGTTTAGCTAGCGGATCCTACGAGCAGTACTTC
cdr3_aa: CASSLASGSYEQYF

clone_size: -
v_call: TRBV5-1
j_call: TRBJ1-1
d_call: -
cdr3_nt: TGCGCCAGCAGCTCATGGGACAAGGAGGCCAGAGACACTGAAGCTTTCTTT
cdr3_aa: CASSSWDKEARDTEAFF

clone_size: -
v_call: TRBV14
j_call: TRBJ1-2
d_call: TRBD1
cdr3_nt: TGTGCCAGCAGCCATGGGACAGATGGCTACACCTTC
cdr3_aa: CASSHGTDGYTF

clone_size: few
v_call: TRBV5-6
j_call: TRBJ2-5
d_call: -
cdr3_nt: TGTGCCAGCAGCTTAAGGGGAGGAGAGACCCAGTACTTC
cdr3_aa: CASSLRGGETQYF

clone_size: -
v_call: TRBV20-1
j_call: TRBJ2-3
d_call: TRBD2
cdr3_nt: TGCAGTGCTAGAGCCCGGGCGGGAGGAACAAATACGCAGTATTTT
cdr3_aa: CSARARAGGTNTQYF

clone_size: -
v_call: TRBV27
j_call: TRBJ1-2
d_call: -
cdr3_nt: TGTGCCAGCAGTTTCGTGGGGGCGCAGGGCTACACCTTC
cdr3_aa: CASSFVGAQGYTF

clone_size: few
v_call: TRBV7-8
j_call: TRBJ1-2
d_call: TRBD1
cdr3_nt: TGTGCCAGCAGCTTACAGGGGGCGGACTATGGCTACACCTTC
cdr3_aa: CASSLQGADYGYTF

clone_size: -
v_call: TRBV19
j_call: TRBJ2-7
d_call: -
cdr3_nt: TGTGCCAGTAGTATAGTCGGGGTCAGGGGCCACGAGCAGTACTTC
cdr3_aa: CASSIVGVRGHEQYF

clone_size: -
v_call: TRBV5-1
j_call: TRBJ2-2
d_call: TRBD2
cdr3_nt: TGCGCCAGCAGCCCAGGACTAGCGGGAGGGCCTGAGAACACCGGGGAGCTGTTTTTT
cdr3_aa: CASSPGLAGGPENTGELFF

clone_size: -
v_call: TRBV19
j_call: TRBJ2-5
d_call: TRBD1
cdr3_nt: TGTGCCAGTAGGGGACAGGGCACAGGGACCCAGTACTTC
cdr3_aa: CASRGQGTGTQYF

clone_size: few
v_call: TRBV6-5
j_call: TRBJ1-1
d_call: -
cdr3_nt: TGTGCCAGCAGTTACCTATACGGTCTTATGGGGAGGAACACTGAAGCTTTCTTT
cdr3_aa: CASSYLYGLMGRNTEAFF

clone_size: -
v_call: TRBV6-5
j_call: TRBJ2-7
d_call: -
cdr3_nt: TGTGCCAGCAGTTACTCGATGGCAGGGTTCCGCCCCGAGCAGTACTTC
cdr3_aa: CASSYSMAGFRPEQYF

clone_size: -
v_call: TRBV28
j_call: TRBJ1-2
d_call: -
cdr3_nt: TGTGCCAGCAGATCTTACGACATTTCGCGACACTATGGCTACACCTTC
cdr3_aa: CASRSYDISRHYGYTF

clone_size: few
v_call: TRBV20-1
j_call: TRBJ1-2
d_call: -
cdr3_nt: TGCAGTGCTAGGGAATCGGGAGGGCTTCATTTGGGCTACACCTTC
cdr3_aa: CSARESGGLHLGYTF

clone_size: -
v_call: TRBV20-1
j_call: TRBJ2-5
d_call: -
cdr3_nt: TGCAGTGCTAGAGTGGACACCGGGAGTCCTGAGACCCAGTACTTC
cdr3_aa: CSARVDTGSPETQYF